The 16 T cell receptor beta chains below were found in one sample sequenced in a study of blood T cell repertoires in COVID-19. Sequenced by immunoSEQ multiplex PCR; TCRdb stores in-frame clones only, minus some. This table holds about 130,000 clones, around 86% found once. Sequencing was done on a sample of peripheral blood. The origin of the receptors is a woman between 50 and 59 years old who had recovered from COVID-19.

CDR3 region: CASSQDLSLSYNEQFF. The CDR3 nucleotides read TGCGCCAGCAGCCAAGATTTGTCCCTCTCCTACAATGAGCAGTTCTTC. The chain uses TRBV4-3 and TRBJ2-1; D is uncertain. Germline values: CDR1 LGHNA, CDR2 YSLEER. V lost 0 bases and J 0 bases, leaving 9 bases between the germline ends. CDR3 length equals 16 residues.

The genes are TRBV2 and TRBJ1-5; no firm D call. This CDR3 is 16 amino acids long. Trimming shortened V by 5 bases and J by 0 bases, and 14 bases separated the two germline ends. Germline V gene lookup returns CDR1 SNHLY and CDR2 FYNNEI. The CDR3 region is CASSTASGTSNQPQHF. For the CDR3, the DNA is TGTGCCAGCAGTACAGCTTCCGGAACTAGCAATCAGCCCCAGCATTTT.

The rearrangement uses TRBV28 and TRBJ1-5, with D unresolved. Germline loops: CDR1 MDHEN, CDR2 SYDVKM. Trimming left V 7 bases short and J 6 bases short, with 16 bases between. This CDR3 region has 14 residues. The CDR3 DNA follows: TGTGCCAGCACTGTTAGAGGGCTGATTCAGCCCCAGCATTTT. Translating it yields CASTVRGLIQPQHF. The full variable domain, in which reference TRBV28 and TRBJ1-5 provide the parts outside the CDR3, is DVKVTQSSRYLVKRTGEKVFLECVQDMDHENMFWYRQDPGLGLRLIYFSYDVKMKEKGDIPEGYSVSREKKERFSLILESASTNQTSMYLCASTVRGLIQPQHFGDGTRLSIL.

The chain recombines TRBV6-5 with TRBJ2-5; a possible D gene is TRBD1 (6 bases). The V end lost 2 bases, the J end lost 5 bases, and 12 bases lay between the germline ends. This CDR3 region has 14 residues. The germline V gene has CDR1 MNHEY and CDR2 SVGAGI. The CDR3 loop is CASSYGQGRETQYF. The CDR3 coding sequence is TGTGCCAGCAGTTACGGCCAGGGGCGGGAGACCCAGTACTTC.

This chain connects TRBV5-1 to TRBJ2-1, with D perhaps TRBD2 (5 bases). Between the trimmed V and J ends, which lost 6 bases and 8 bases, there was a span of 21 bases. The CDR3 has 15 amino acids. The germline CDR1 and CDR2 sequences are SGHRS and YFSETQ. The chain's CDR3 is CASKVGGSPRDEQFF. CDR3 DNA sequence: TGCGCCAGCAAAGTCGGCGGGTCACCCCGGGATGAGCAGTTCTTC.

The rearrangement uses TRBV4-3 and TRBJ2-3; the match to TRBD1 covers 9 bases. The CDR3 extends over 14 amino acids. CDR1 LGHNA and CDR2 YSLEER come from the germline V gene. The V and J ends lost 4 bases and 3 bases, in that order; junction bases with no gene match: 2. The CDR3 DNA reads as TGCGCCAGCAGCCTGGACAGGGGAACAGATACGCAGTATTTT. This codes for CASSLDRGTDTQYF.

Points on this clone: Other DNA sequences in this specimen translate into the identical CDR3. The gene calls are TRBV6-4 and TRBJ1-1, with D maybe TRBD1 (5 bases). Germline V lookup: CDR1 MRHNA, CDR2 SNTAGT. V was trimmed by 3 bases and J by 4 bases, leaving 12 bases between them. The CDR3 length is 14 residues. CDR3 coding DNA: TGTGCCAGCAGTGAAAAAGGGGAAGGCACTGAAGCTTTCTTT. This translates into CASSEKGEGTEAFF.

The CDR3 DNA follows: TGCGCCAGCAGCGTTGTAGCGGGAGCGGGCACAGATACGCAGTATTTT. It codes for CASSVVAGAGTDTQYF. The chain employs TRBV5-1 and TRBJ2-3; 9 bases agree with TRBD2. Germline V gene sequence: CDR1 SGHRS, CDR2 YFSETQ. The CDR3 has 16 amino acids. The trim removed 4 bases at V and 1 base at J, leaving 7 bases unmatched.

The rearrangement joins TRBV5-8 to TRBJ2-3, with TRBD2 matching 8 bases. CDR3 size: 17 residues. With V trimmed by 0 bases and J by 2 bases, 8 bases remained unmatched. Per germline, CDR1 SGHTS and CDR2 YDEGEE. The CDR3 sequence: CASSLGLLAANTDTQYF. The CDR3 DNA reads TGTGCCAGCAGCTTGGGATTACTAGCGGCTAACACAGATACGCAGTATTTT. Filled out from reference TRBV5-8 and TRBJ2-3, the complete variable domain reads EAGVTQSPTHLIKTRGQQATLRCSPISGHTSVYWYQQALGLGLQFLLWYDEGEERNRGNFPPRFSGRQFPNYSSELNVNALELEDSALYLCASSLGLLAANTDTQYFGPGTRLTVL.

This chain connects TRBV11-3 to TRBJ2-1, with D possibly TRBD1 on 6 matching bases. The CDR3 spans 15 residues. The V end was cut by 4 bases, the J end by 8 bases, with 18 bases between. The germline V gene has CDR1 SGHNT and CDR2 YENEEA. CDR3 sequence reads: CASSSRTASLDEQFF. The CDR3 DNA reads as TGTGCCAGCAGCTCGAGGACAGCCTCCCTGGATGAGCAGTTCTTC.

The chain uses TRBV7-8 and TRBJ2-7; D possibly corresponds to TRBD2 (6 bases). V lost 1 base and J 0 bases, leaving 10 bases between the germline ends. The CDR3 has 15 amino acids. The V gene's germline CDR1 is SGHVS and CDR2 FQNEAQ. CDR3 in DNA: TGTGCCAGCAGCTTAGTTGGGGGGAGCTCCTACGAGCAGTACTTC. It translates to CASSLVGGSSYEQYF. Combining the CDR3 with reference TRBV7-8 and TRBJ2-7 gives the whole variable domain GAGVSQSPRYKVAKRGQDVALRCDPISGHVSLFWYQQALGQGPEFLTYFQNEAQLDKSGLPSDRFFAERPEGSVSTLKIQRTQQEDSAVYLCASSLVGGSSYEQYFGPGTRLTVT.

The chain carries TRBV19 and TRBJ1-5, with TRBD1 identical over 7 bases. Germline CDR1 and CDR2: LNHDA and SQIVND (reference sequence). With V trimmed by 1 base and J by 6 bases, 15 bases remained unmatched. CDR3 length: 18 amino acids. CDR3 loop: CASSIGPPQGVPCQPQHF. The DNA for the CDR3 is TGTGCCAGTAGTATAGGCCCCCCGCAGGGGGTTCCTTGTCAGCCCCAGCATTTT. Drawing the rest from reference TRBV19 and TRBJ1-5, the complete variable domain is DGGITQSPKYLFRKEGQNVTLSCEQNLNHDAMYWYRQDPGQGLRLIYYSQIVNDFQKGDIAEGYSVSREKKESFPLTVTSAQKNPTAFYLCASSIGPPQGVPCQPQHFGDGTRLSIL.

This CDR3 is CASSSPQGSSYNEQFF. CDR3 DNA sequence: TGCGCCAGCAGCTCACCTCAGGGGAGCTCCTACAATGAGCAGTTCTTC. This chain uses TRBV5-1 with TRBJ2-1, with D possibly TRBD1 on 6 matching bases. The CDR3 has 16 residues. Germline V gene lookup returns CDR1 SGHRS and CDR2 YFSETQ. Trimming cost V 3 bases and J 0 bases, with 13 bases left between them.

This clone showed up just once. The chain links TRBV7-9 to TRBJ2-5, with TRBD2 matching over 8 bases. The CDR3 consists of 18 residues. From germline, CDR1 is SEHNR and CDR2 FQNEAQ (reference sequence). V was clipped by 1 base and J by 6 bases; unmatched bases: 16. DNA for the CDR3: TGTGCCAGCAGCTTAGTACTTAGCGGGACGGGAGGGGCGAAGACCCAGTACTTC. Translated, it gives CASSLVLSGTGGAKTQYF.

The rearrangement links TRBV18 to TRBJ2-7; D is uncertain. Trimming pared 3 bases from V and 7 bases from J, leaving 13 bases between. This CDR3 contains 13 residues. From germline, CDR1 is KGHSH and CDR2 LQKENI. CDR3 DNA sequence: TGTGCCAGCTCACCCGGGTCAAAGCCAGAGCAGTACTTC. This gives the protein CASSPGSKPEQYF.

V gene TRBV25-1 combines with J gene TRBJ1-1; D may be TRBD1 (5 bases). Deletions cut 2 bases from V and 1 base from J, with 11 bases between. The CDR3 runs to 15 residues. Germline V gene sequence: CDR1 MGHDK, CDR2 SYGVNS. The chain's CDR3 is CASSEAGLANTEAFF. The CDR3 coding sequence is TGTGCCAGCAGTGAAGCAGGGTTGGCGAACACTGAAGCTTTCTTT.